Listed below are T cell receptor beta chains from one sample, sequenced in a study of PD-1 blockade in classical Hodgkin lymphoma. The method was immunoSEQ multiplex PCR; TCRdb's version includes in-frame clones alone and lacks a portion of them. The sample gives tens of thousands of clones, more than 75% of which show up once; approximately 9.7% is in the top ten. Material: peripheral blood mononuclear cells (PBMCs), obtained at baseline. The receptor set was obtained from a human donor with classical Hodgkin lymphoma. The CDR3 runs from the conserved cysteine through the conserved F or W. Fields, in order: V gene, D gene, clone size, J gene, CDR3 DNA, CDR3 protein. A D gene is named only where the DNA matches it firmly. Part of the rows lack a size; the others show once, few, many or a class for expanded clones.

V gene: TRBV6-5; D gene: TRBD2; clone size: .; J gene: TRBJ2-1; CDR3 DNA: TGTGCCAGCAGTAAGGGACTAGCGGGGTTGGGTGAGCAGTTCTTC; CDR3 protein: CASSKGLAGLGEQFF
V gene: TRBV5-8; D gene: TRBD1; clone size: .; J gene: TRBJ1-5; CDR3 DNA: TGTGCCAGCAGCTTGGTAGGGGGCTCCAGGAATCAGCCCCAGCATTTT; CDR3 protein: CASSLVGGSRNQPQHF
V gene: TRBV9; D gene: TRBD2; clone size: .; J gene: TRBJ2-1; CDR3 DNA: TGTGCCAGCAGCGTAGCTCAGCCTAGCGGGAGACCTGAGCAGTTCTTC; CDR3 protein: CASSVAQPSGRPEQFF
V gene: TRBV28; D gene: TRBD2; clone size: .; J gene: TRBJ2-3; CDR3 DNA: TGTGCCAGCAGTTCCCTAGCGGGAATCGAAGATACGCAGTATTTT; CDR3 protein: CASSSLAGIEDTQYF
V gene: TRBV18; D gene: .; clone size: .; J gene: TRBJ2-7; CDR3 DNA: TGTGCCAGCTCACCTGTTAGCGACTTCTACGAGCAGTACTTC; CDR3 protein: CASSPVSDFYEQYF
V gene: TRBV19; D gene: .; clone size: once; J gene: TRBJ1-3; CDR3 DNA: TGTGCCAGTAGTATCGAGATGGTACGGAACTACTCTGGAAACACCATATATTTT; CDR3 protein: CASSIEMVRNYSGNTIYF
V gene: TRBV28; D gene: .; clone size: once; J gene: TRBJ2-5; CDR3 DNA: TGTGCCACCGTCACACCCGGACAGCACCAAGAGACCCAGTACTTC; CDR3 protein: CATVTPGQHQETQYF
V gene: TRBV28; D gene: TRBD1; clone size: .; J gene: TRBJ1-1; CDR3 DNA: TGTGCCAGCAGTTTGGAGGGGGCGCTTATTGACACTGAAGCTTTCTTT; CDR3 protein: CASSLEGALIDTEAFF
V gene: TRBV4-1; D gene: .; clone size: .; J gene: TRBJ1-4; CDR3 DNA: TGCGCCAGCAGCCAGAGAGGGGTGGGGGGTGAAAAACTGTTTTTT; CDR3 protein: CASSQRGVGGEKLFF
V gene: TRBV7-8; D gene: TRBD2; clone size: .; J gene: TRBJ2-7; CDR3 DNA: TGTGCCAGCAGCTTAGGGCTCCCGGGACTAGTTAATTACGAGCAGTGCTTC; CDR3 protein: CASSLGLPGLVNYEQCF
V gene: TRBV4-2; D gene: .; clone size: .; J gene: TRBJ2-3; CDR3 DNA: TGTGCCAGCAGCCAAGTAAGGGCTACAGATACGCAGTATTTT; CDR3 protein: CASSQVRATDTQYF